The 21 T cell receptor beta chains below were found in one sample sequenced in a study of T cells expressing NK-cell markers. Using the 5' RACE reads, TCRdb records one entry per CDR3 protein without DNA. The data show roughly 380,000 distinct CDR3 sequences, and the top ten clones hold roughly 5.2%. The sequencing input was blood T cells: a sorted CD56 or NKG2C T cell subset, CD4+ or CD8+ T cells, or bulk PBMC T cells (not recorded which). The receptors were gathered from a man aged 18-75 years in good health.

The chain is built from TRBV5-6 and TRBJ2-7; TCRdb's D call, TRBD2, is unchecked because there is no DNA. Germline lookup yields CDR1 SGHDT and CDR2 YYEEEE. The CDR3 contains 13 residues. CDR3: CASSFLEGYEQYF.

The chain recombines TRBV20-1 with TRBJ2-2; the TCRdb D gene call, TRBD1, has no DNA to confirm it. The CDR3 spans 14 residues. CDR1 is DFQATT and CDR2 is SNEGSKA in the germline V gene (reference sequence). CDR3: CGGHRGMDTGELFF.

This chain links TRBV7-2 with TRBJ2-2; TCRdb names TRBD2, which stays unverified in the absence of DNA. The CDR3 has 15 amino acids. In germline, CDR1 is SGHTA, CDR2 FQGNSA. The CDR3 protein is CASSPWRGVTGELFF. The full variable domain, rest sourced from reference TRBV7-2 and TRBJ2-2, is GAGVSQSPSNKVTEKGKDVELRCDPISGHTALYWYRQSLGQGLEFLIYFQGNSAPDKSGLPSDRFSAERTGGSVSTLTIQRTQQEDSAVYLCASSPWRGVTGELFFGEGSRLTVL.

The chain has TRBV6-1 and TRBJ1-2; TCRdb proposes TRBD1, but this gene call is untestable without DNA. The CDR3 has 14 residues. Germline values: CDR1 MNHNS, CDR2 SASEGT. CDR3 region: CASSRTGGNYGYTF.

The chain is built from TRBV2 and TRBJ1-5; TCRdb's D call of TRBD1 is untestable without DNA. The germline V gene encodes CDR1 SNHLY and CDR2 FYNNEI. The CDR3 has 14 amino acids. CDR3 protein: CASSYWGRVLPQHF.

The V and J genes are TRBV6-1 and TRBJ1-6. Germline V CDR1 and CDR2: MNHNS, SASEGT. The CDR3 spans 15 residues. CDR3 sequence: CASSDLGTSTSPLHF.

The chain employs TRBV10-3 and TRBJ2-4; the D gene TCRdb calls, TRBD1, cannot be checked with no DNA. The germline V gene encodes CDR1 ENHRY and CDR2 SYGVKD. CDR3 length equals 15 residues. This CDR3 is CAISKTTGRTGIQYF.

The chain carries TRBV7-2 and TRBJ2-3; lacking DNA, the TRBD1 call made by TCRdb goes unchecked. Germline V CDR1 and CDR2: SGHTA, FQGNSA. This CDR3 has 14 residues. The CDR3 is CASSWGGVADTQYF.

The J gene is TRBJ2-3, the V gene TRBV5-1; there is no DNA to check the TCRdb D call of TRBD2. Germline V gene sequence: CDR1 SGHRS, CDR2 YFSETQ. This CDR3 is built from 19 residues. CDR3 sequence reads: CASSPGLAGGLSSTDTQYF.

V is TRBV6-2 or TRBV6-3 and J is TRBJ1-2; TCRdb indicates TRBD1, and absent DNA this call remains unverified. This CDR3 comprises 17 residues. Germline assignment: CDR1 MNHEY and CDR2 SVGEGT. The CDR3: CASRIRTGTGNKYGYTF.

The chain couples TRBV7-8 to TRBJ2-2. The CDR3 loop spans 13 amino acids. From germline, CDR1 is SGHVS and CDR2 FQNEAQ. The CDR3 region is CASGQVNTGELFF.

This chain connects TRBV6-5 to TRBJ2-5; the TCRdb call, TRBD2, lacks DNA for checking. Germline lookup yields CDR1 MNHEY and CDR2 SVGAGI. This CDR3 contains 14 residues. The CDR3 spells CASSYSGGQETQYF.

The V call is TRBV27, the J call TRBJ2-2; TCRdb's D gene call, TRBD1, goes unchecked for lack of DNA. This CDR3 has 17 amino acids. CDR1 MNHEY and CDR2 SMNVEV come from the germline V gene (reference sequence). The chain's CDR3 is CASSRLDRVTDTGELFF.

This chain joins TRBV7-9 and TRBJ2-6; TCRdb's D call, TRBD2, is unchecked because there is no DNA. This CDR3 spans 17 amino acids. Germline CDR1 is SEHNR and CDR2 is FQNEAQ (reference sequence). The CDR3 protein is CASSFPGRPSGANVLTF.

The chain has TRBV11-2 and TRBJ2-7; the D call of TRBD1 rests on TCRdb alone, since no DNA is present to check it. CDR1 and CDR2 (germline): SGHAT, FQNNGV. The length of the CDR3 is 15 residues. The CDR3 region is CASSGGPGGRYEQYF.

The chain combines TRBV18 with TRBJ2-1; the D gene TCRdb calls, TRBD1, cannot be checked with no DNA. The CDR3 runs 15 residues. Germline V gene lookup returns CDR1 KGHSH and CDR2 LQKENI. This chain's CDR3 is CASSLTGILYNEQFF.

The rearrangement joins TRBV7-2 to TRBJ2-1; with no DNA, the TCRdb D assignment of TRBD1 cannot be verified. Germline-derived CDR1 and CDR2 are SGHTA and FQGNSA. This CDR3 contains 12 residues. The chain's CDR3 is CVSIEGVNEQFF.

The rearrangement links TRBV9 to TRBJ2-3; there is no DNA to check the TCRdb D call of TRBD1. The CDR3 consists of 18 residues. Germline V gene lookup returns CDR1 SGDLS and CDR2 YYNGEE. CDR3 sequence reads: CASSPPSGGPKSTDTQYF.

V gene TRBV5-8 combines with J gene TRBJ1-6; TCRdb's D call, TRBD1, is unchecked because there is no DNA. Looked up from germline, CDR1 is SGHTS and CDR2 is YDEGEE. This CDR3 has 16 amino acids. The chain's CDR3 is CASSYPRQLYNSPLHF.

This rearrangement joins TRBV29-1 to TRBJ2-5; TCRdb's D gene call, TRBD1, goes unchecked for lack of DNA. The length of the CDR3 is 13 residues. CDR1 and CDR2 (germline): SQVTM, ANQGSEA. CDR3 amino acids: CSVLDRGYETQYF.

The gene calls are TRBV6-2 or TRBV6-3 and TRBJ2-7. CDR1 is MNHEY, CDR2 SVGEGT, per germline. The CDR3 covers 15 residues. This CDR3 reads CASSYSLHPNYEQYF.